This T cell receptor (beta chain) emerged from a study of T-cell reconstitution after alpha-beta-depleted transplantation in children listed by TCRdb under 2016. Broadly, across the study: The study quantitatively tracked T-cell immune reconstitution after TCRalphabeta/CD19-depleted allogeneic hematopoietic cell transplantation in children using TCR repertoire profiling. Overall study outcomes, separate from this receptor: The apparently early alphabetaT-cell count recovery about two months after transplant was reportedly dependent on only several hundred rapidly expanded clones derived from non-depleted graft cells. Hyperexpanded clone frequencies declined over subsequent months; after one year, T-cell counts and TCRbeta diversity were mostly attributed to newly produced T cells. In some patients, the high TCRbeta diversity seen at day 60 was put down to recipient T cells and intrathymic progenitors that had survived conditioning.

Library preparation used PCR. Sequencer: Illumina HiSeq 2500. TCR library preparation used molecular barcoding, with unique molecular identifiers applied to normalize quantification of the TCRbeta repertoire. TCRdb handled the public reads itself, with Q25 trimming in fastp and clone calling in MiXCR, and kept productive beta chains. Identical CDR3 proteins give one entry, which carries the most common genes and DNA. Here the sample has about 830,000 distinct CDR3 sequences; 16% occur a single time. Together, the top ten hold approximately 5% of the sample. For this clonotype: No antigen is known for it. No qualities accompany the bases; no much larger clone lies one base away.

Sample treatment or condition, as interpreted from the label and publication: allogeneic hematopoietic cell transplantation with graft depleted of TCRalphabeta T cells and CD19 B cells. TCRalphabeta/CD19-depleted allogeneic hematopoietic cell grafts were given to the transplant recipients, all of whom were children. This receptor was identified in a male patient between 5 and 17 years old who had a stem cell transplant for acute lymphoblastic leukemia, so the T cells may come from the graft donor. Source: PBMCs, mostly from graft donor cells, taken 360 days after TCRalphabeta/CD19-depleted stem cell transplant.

DNA sequence: TGTGCCAGCAGTCCCTCCCATCCAACGGGAGAGTACGAGCAGTACTTC. Its protein reads: CASSPSHPTGEYEQYF. This chain is built from TRBV27 and TRBJ2-7, with TRBD2 perhaps the D gene, on 6 matching bases. From its cysteine to its phenylalanine, the CDR3 spans 16 amino acids. Of the read, only the CDR3 DNA is kept; its 48 bases are in frame from base 1. V gives up 5 bases and J gives up 4 bases, and the segment between their germline ends measures 21 bases. Taken from the germline V gene (reference sequence), the CDR1 and CDR2 loops are MNHEY and SMNVEV.